This T cell receptor beta chain is drawn from a study of T cell responses to AZD1222 COVID-19 vaccine. Generated by immunoSEQ multiplex PCR, the TCRdb table keeps only in-frame clones and is missing some. The sample holds about 88,000 clones; approximately 88% are singletons and the top ten take around 4%. The germline CDR1 and CDR2 sequences are KGHSH and LQKENI. The ends were cut back, 6 bases at V and 4 bases at J, with 13 bases in the middle. The CDR3 spans 14 residues. The specimen comprised peripheral blood, sampled on day 0 of AZD1222 vaccination. This TCR was sampled from an adult in good health. The chain has TRBV18 and TRBJ1-3; no definite D call. The CDR3 reads CASSPPDRGNTIYF. For the CDR3, the DNA is TGTGCCAGCTCCCCTCCTGATAGGGGAAACACCATATATTTT.